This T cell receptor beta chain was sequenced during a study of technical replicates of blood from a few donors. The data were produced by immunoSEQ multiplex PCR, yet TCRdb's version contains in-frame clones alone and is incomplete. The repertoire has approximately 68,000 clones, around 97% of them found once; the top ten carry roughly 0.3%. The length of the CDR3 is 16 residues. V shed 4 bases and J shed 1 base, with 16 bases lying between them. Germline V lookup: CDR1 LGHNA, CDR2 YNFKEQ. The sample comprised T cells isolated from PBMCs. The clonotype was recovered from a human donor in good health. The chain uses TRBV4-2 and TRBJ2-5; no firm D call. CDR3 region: CASSPSRAGIQETQYF. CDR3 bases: TGTGCCAGCAGCCCCTCAAGAGCCGGTATCCAAGAGACCCAGTACTTC.